These 17 T cell receptor beta chains originate from one sample sequenced in a study of sequential checkpoint blockade in melanoma. Treatment indicated: randomized to nivolumab then ipilimumab (arm A) or the reverse (arm B). Repertoires were generated with immunoSEQ multiplex PCR, while TCRdb's copy carries only in-frame clones and drops some. The sample carries around 20,000 clones, about 80% recorded once. The specimen was CD8+ T cells sorted from blood (inferred from file names), collected from a patient given nivolumab and ipilimumab in sequence. The receptor source for this set is a human donor with melanoma.

V and J are TRBV6-5 and TRBJ2-2; D gene ambiguous. Germline V gives CDR1 MNHEY, CDR2 SVGAGI. Trimming took 0 bases from V and 1 from J, leaving 6 bases between them. CDR3 length: 15 amino acids. In nucleotides, the CDR3 is TGTGCCAGCAGTTACTCTTCCGGGAACACCGGGGAGCTGTTTTTT. Amino acids: CASSYSSGNTGELFF.

This clone has only a few counts. V gene TRBV6-6 combines with J gene TRBJ2-7; 9 nucleotides agree with TRBD2. Germline V gene lookup returns CDR1 MNHNY and CDR2 SVGAGI (reference sequence). The CDR3 length is 11 residues. The CDR3 protein is CSSGSAYEQYF. CDR3 DNA: TGTAGTAGCGGGAGTGCGTACGAGCAGTACTTC.

The chain recombines TRBV5-6 with TRBJ1-1; weak D call: TRBD1 (6 bases). Trimming removed 4 bases at V and 3 bases at J, with 16 bases between. Germline V gene lookup returns CDR1 SGHDT and CDR2 YYEEEE. This CDR3 spans 15 amino acids. This CDR3 is CASSTKDSYYTEAFF. CDR3 sequence (DNA): TGTGCCAGCAGCACGAAGGACAGCTACTACACTGAAGCTTTCTTT.

This chain links TRBV6-5 with TRBJ1-2; the D gene is possibly TRBD1 (5 bases). Germline values: CDR1 MNHEY, CDR2 SVGAGI. Trimming took off 2 bases at V and 4 bases at J, with 8 bases between the two ends. The CDR3 extends over 13 amino acids. In nucleotides, the CDR3 is TGTGCCAGCAGTTACGGGGGGGGCTATGGCTACACCTTC. This translates into CASSYGGGYGYTF.

V gene TRBV28 combines with J gene TRBJ1-4; D gene ambiguous. The CDR3 covers 14 residues. The germline CDR1 and CDR2 sequences are MDHEN and SYDVKM. Trimming took off 8 bases at V and 0 bases at J, with 10 bases between the two ends. The CDR3: CASLKSATNEKLFF. The CDR3, as DNA: TGTGCCAGCCTAAAAAGCGCAACTAATGAAAAACTGTTTTTT.

The CDR3 region is CASSFETYEQYF. The CDR3 region has the DNA TGTGCCAGCAGCTTCGAGACATACGAGCAGTACTTC. The genes are TRBV5-4 and TRBJ2-7; D call uncertain. The CDR3 extends over 12 amino acids. Germline V gene sequence: CDR1 SGHNT, CDR2 YYREEE (reference sequence). Trimming removed 2 bases at V and 4 bases at J, with 7 bases between.

The chain couples TRBV7-9 to TRBJ1-2; unclear D gene. Trimming cost V 3 bases and J 2 bases, with 13 bases left between them. The CDR3 runs 15 residues. CDR1 SEHNR and CDR2 FQNEAQ come from the germline V gene (reference sequence). The DNA of the CDR3 is TGTGCCAGCAGCTTTGGAGTGTCCAGAAACTATGGCTACACCTTC. It specifies CASSFGVSRNYGYTF.

The chain recombines TRBV5-1 with TRBJ2-7, with unresolved D. Germline V lookup: CDR1 SGHRS, CDR2 YFSETQ. The CDR3 has 16 residues. The V gene lost 4 bases and the J gene lost 0 bases, with 17 bases spanning the gap. CDR3 coding DNA: TGCGCCAGCAGCGGTTCTGCAGGTGCCAGCTCCTACGAGCAGTACTTC. Its protein is CASSGSAGASSYEQYF.

This clone has just one count. The chain couples TRBV12-5 to TRBJ2-5; the match to TRBD2 covers 11 bases. The DNA end is more similar to TRBJ2-7, so the J call may be wrong. The germline V gene has CDR1 LGHNT and CDR2 FRNRAP. CDR3 length: 15 amino acids. The CDR3 DNA follows: TGTGCTAGTGGACGGGGGACTAGCGGATCCTACGAGCAGTACTTC. Encoded protein: CASGRGTSGSYEQYF.

This clone occurred once. The chain couples TRBV9 to TRBJ1-4, with a possible D match to TRBD1 (6 bases). This CDR3 spans 15 amino acids. From germline, CDR1 is SGDLS and CDR2 YYNGEE. The V and J ends lost 3 bases and 5 bases respectively, with 14 bases between them. In nucleotides, the CDR3 is TGTGCCAGCAGCGACCAAACAGGGTTCAATGAAAAACTGTTTTTT. The encoded protein is CASSDQTGFNEKLFF.

The rearrangement links TRBV7-9 to TRBJ1-2; 9 bases fit TRBD1. Germline CDR1 reads SEHNR; CDR2 reads FQNEAQ (reference sequence). This CDR3 has 14 amino acids. The ends lost 3 bases at V and 8 bases at J; junction bases unmatched: 7. CDR3 nucleotides: TGTGCCAGCAGCTTGGGGACAGGGTTAGGCGGCTACACCTTC. As protein: CASSLGTGLGGYTF.

This chain uses TRBV29-1 with TRBJ2-7; possibly TRBD2 for D (6 bases). Trimming shortened V by 5 bases and J by 7 bases, and 15 bases separated the two germline ends. The CDR3 sequence is 12 residues long. Germline V gene sequence: CDR1 SQVTM, CDR2 ANQGSEA. CDR3 bases: TGCAGCGTTTTTCTAGAGGAGGGGGAGCAGTACTTC. Translation: CSVFLEEGEQYF.

The chain uses TRBV14 and TRBJ2-7, with 13 bases aligning to TRBD2. The CDR3 covers 15 residues. The V segment lost 3 bases and the J segment 3 bases; nucleotides outside the gene matches: 2. Germline CDR1 reads SGHDN; CDR2 reads FVKESK. The CDR3 DNA reads as TGTGCCAGCAGCCAGGGACTAGCGGGATTCTACGAGCAGTACTTC. It encodes CASSQGLAGFYEQYF.

The chain uses TRBV6-6 and TRBJ1-2; D is undetermined. The CDR3 has 16 amino acids. Per germline, CDR1 MNHNY and CDR2 SVGAGI (reference sequence). V was clipped by 4 bases and J by 2 bases, with 17 bases between them. The CDR3 nucleotides read TGTGCCAGCAGTTCCCTGATGAAGGACTCCAACTATGGCTACACCTTC. It yields the protein CASSSLMKDSNYGYTF.

This chain connects TRBV10-3 to TRBJ2-2; 9 bases align to TRBD2. Trimming at V came to 11 bases and at J to 5 bases, leaving 12 bases not matched to a gene. Germline CDR1 is ENHRY and CDR2 is SYGVKD. This CDR3 comprises 15 residues. The CDR3 is CASNIAGEGTGELFF. The CDR3 coding sequence is TGTGCCTCGAATATAGCGGGAGAAGGAACCGGGGAGCTGTTTTTT.

The genes are TRBV7-9 and TRBJ2-7; TRBD1 agrees at 8 bases. CDR1 SEHNR and CDR2 FQNEAQ come from the germline V gene (reference sequence). J lost 2 bases, V lost 5 bases, and 2 bases had no gene match. The CDR3 sequence is 13 residues long. Here the CDR3 reads CASSGDRPYEQYF. CDR3 in DNA: TGTGCCAGCAGCGGGGACAGGCCCTACGAGCAGTACTTC.

V usage is TRBV27 and J usage is TRBJ1-2; D might be TRBD1 (6 bases). This CDR3 region has 15 residues. Germline V gives CDR1 MNHEY, CDR2 SMNVEV (reference sequence). V lost 4 bases and J 4 bases, leaving 16 bases between the germline ends. The CDR3 region has the DNA TGTGCCAGCAGTTCTGGACAGCCCGCCATCTATGGCTACACCTTC. Encoded protein: CASSSGQPAIYGYTF.